The entry below gives a single T cell receptor (beta chain) sequence along with its context. The record originates from a study of blood T cell repertoires in COVID-19. For the study at large: COVID-19 samples from acute and convalescent phases originated in the United States, Italy and Spain. In each case, the material was cDNA or gDNA derived from T cells, B-cell-depleted T cells, or PBMCs.

Trimming shortened V by 1 base and J by 6 bases, and 15 bases separated the two germline ends. Germline V gene lookup returns CDR1 SGHNT and CDR2 YENEEA. The CDR3 is made up of 15 amino acids. Enrolment of Seattle patients took place during active infection, and they were followed longitudinally. As originally analysed: Amplification with reference gene primers provided the estimates of nucleated cell counts. Only in-frame clones appear in the TCRdb table, and some are missing; sequencing was by immunoSEQ multiplex PCR. That table furnishes V, J and clone size, whereas the DNA furnished D and trimming. The sample holds just under 65,000 clones, around four fifths seen once.

The chain joins TRBV11-3 to TRBJ1-1; D might be TRBD1 (5 bases). The source material was peripheral blood. This TCR came from a man aged 55-75 years with COVID-19, enrolled during active disease. The CDR3 spells CASSLVGGVGSEAFF. The CDR3 DNA sequence: TGTGCCAGCAGCTTAGTTGGAGGGGTTGGTTCTGAAGCTTTCTTT. Together with reference TRBV11-3 and TRBJ1-1, the CDR3 gives the full variable domain: EAGVVQSPRYKIIEKKQPVAFWCNPISGHNTLYWYLQNLGQGPELLIRYENEEAVDDSQLPKDRFSAERLKGVDSTLKIQPAELGDSAVYLCASSLVGGVGSEAFFGQGTRLTVV.